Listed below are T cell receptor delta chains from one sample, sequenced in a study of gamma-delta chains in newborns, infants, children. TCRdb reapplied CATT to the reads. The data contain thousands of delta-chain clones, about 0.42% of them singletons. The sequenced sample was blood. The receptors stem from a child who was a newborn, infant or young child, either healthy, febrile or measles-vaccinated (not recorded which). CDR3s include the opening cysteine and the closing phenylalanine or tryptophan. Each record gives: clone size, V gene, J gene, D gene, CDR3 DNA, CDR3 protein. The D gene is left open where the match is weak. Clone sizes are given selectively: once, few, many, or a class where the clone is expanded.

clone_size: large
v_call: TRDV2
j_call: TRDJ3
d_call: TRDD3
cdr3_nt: TGTGCCTGTGACATACTGGGGGATAGCTCCTGGGACACCCGACAGATGTTTTTC
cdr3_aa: CACDILGDSSWDTRQMFF

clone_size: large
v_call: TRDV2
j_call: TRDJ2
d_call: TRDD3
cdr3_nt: TGTGCCTGTGACATCCTACTGGGGGATACGGGGGCTTTGACAGCACAACTCTTCTTT
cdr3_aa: CACDILLGDTGALTAQLFF

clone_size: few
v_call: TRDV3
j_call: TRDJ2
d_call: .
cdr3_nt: TGTGCCTTTATTGGGAGATACGCTTTGACAGCACAACTCTTCTTT
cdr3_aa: CAFIGRYALTAQLFF

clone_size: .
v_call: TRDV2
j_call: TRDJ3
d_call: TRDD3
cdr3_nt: TGTGCCCGTGACACTGGGGGATACTGGGACGCCCGACAGATGTTTTTC
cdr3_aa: CARDTGGYWDARQMFF

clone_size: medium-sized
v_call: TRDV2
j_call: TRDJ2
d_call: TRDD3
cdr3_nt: TGTGCCTGTGACAAACTGGGGGAGACAGCACAACTCTTCTTT
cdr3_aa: CACDKLGETAQLFF

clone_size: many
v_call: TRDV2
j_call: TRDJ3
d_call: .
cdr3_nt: TGTGCCTGTGACACGGGGTGGGGATCCTGGGACACCCGACAGATGTTTTTC
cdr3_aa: CACDTGWGSWDTRQMFF

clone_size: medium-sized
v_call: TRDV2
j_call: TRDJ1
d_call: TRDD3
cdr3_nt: TGTGCCTGTGACACCGGTTTGGGGGATACCGATAAACTCATCTTT
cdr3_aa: CACDTGLGDTDKLIF

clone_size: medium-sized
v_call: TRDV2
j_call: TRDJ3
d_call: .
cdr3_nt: TGTGCCTGTGACACCTTATACGGCGTATTCTCCTGGGACACCCGACAGATGTTTTTC
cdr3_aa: CACDTLYGVFSWDTRQMFF

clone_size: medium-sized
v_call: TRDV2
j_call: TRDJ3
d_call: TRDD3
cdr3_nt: TGTGCCTGTGACACCGGATGGGGGATACCTAAACGCTCCTGGGACACCCGACAGATGTTTTTC
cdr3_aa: CACDTGWGIPKRSWDTRQMFF

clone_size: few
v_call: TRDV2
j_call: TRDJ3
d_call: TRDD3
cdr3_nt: TGTGCCTGTGACTACTGGGGGACGTACTGGGACACCCGACAGGTGTTTTTC
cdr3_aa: CACDYWGTYWDTRQVFF

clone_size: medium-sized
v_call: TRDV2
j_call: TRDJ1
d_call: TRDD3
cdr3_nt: TGTGCCTGTGACACAAACGCTGGGGGATACACCGATAAACTCATCTTT
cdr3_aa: CACDTNAGGYTDKLIF

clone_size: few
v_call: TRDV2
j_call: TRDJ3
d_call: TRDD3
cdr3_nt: TGTGCCCGTGACGTACTGGGGGAAAGCTCCTGGGACACCCGGCAGATGTTTTTC
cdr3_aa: CARDVLGESSWDTRQMFF

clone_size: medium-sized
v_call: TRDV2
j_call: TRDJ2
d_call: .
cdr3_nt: TGTGCCTGTGATACCTCTAGGTCTCACCCTTTGACAGCACAACTCTTCTTT
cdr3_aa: CACDTSRSHPLTAQLFF

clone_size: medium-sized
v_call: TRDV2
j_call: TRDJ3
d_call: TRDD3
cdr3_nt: TGTGCCTGTGACATACTGGGGGATACATCCTGGGACACCCGACAGATGTTTTTC
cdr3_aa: CACDILGDTSWDTRQMFF

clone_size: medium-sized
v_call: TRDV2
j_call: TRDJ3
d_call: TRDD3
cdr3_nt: TGTGCCTGTGACTGGGGGATTCCCTTCTCCTGGGACACCCGACAGATGTTTTTC
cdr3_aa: CACDWGIPFSWDTRQMFF

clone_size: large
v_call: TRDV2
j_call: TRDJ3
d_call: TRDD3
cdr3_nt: TGTGCCTGTGAGTACTGGGGGAGCTCCTGGGACACCCGACAGATGTTTTTC
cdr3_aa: CACEYWGSSWDTRQMFF

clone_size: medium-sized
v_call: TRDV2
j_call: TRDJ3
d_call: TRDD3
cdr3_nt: TGTGCCTGTGACACCGGGGGATACTGGGGGATACGCTCCTGGGACACCCGACAGATGTTTTTC
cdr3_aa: CACDTGGYWGIRSWDTRQMFF

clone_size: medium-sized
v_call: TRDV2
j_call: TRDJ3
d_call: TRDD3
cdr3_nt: TGTGCCTGTGACACCGTACTGGGGATAAGCTCCTGGGACACCCGACAGACGTTTTTC
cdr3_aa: CACDTVLGISSWDTRQTFF

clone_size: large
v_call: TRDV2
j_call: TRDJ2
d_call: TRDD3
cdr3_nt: TGTGCCTGTGACACTGGGGGATCTTTGACAGCACAACTCTTCTTT
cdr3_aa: CACDTGGSLTAQLFF

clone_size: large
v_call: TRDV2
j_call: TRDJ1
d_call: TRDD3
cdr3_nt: TGTGCCTGTGACACCTGGGGGGATACCGATAAACTCATCTTT
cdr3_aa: CACDTWGDTDKLIF

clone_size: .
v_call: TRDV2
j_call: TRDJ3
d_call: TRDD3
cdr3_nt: TGTGCCTGTGACATACTGGGGGATACCCACCCAAGCTCCTGGGGCACCCGACAGATGTTTTTC
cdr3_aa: CACDILGDTHPSSWGTRQMFF

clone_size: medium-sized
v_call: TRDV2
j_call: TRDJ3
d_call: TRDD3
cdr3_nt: TGTGCCTGCGACAAGTACTGGGGATCCTCTTCGACCTGGGACACCCGACAGATGTTTTTC
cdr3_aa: CACDKYWGSSSTWDTRQMFF

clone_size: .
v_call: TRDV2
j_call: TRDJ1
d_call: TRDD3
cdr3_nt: TGTGCCTGTGACTCCGTAGGAACTGGGGGATACACCGATAAACCCATCTTT
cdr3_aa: CACDSVGTGGYTDKPIF

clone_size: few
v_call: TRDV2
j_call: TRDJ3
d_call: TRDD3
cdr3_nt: TGTGCCTGTGATTCTACTGGGGGATACACGAGCTCCTGGGACACCCGGCAGATGTTTTTC
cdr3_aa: CACDSTGGYTSSWDTRQMFF

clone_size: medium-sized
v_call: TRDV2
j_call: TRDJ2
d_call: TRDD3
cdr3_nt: TGTGCCTGTGACCCTGTACTGGGGCCCTCTTTGACAGCACAACTCTTCTTT
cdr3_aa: CACDPVLGPSLTAQLFF

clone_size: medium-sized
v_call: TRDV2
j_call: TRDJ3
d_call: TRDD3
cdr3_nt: TGTGCCTGTGACACTGGGGGATACTCCTCCTGGGACACCCGACAGATGTTTTTC
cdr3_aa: CACDTGGYSSWDTRQMFF